This is a list of T cell receptor beta chains from one sample in a study of shared clonotypes between healthy human individuals. The method was immunoSEQ multiplex PCR; TCRdb's version includes in-frame clones alone and lacks a portion of them. Among 450,000 to 600,000 clones listed, 70% to 85% were seen once. Sequences were obtained from PBMCs. All receptors derive from a woman between 35 and 50 years old in good health. Some clones in this sample may be carry-over from other donors' samples. Each CDR3 is given with its conserved first and last residue.

TRBV27	TRBJ2-3	CASSLSMTGVTDTQYF
TRBV7-9	TRBJ2-2	CAGHEDTGELFF
TRBV2	TRBJ1-4	CASSQRGTAKLF
TRBV30	TRBJ2-1	CAWREMRLGVSNEQFF
TRBV30	TRBJ1-2	CAWSVSRNYGYTF
TRBV2	TRBJ2-7	CASSATGGEQYF
TRBV7-8	TRBJ1-3	CASSFSSQISGNTIYF
TRBV4-1	TRBJ2-1	CASSRVGQSSYNEQFF
TRBV19	TRBJ2-3	CASTNNPAKTDTQYF
TRBV7-8	TRBJ1-3	CASSLSSGSGNTIYF
TRBV19	TRBJ1-2	CASTHRSDGYTF